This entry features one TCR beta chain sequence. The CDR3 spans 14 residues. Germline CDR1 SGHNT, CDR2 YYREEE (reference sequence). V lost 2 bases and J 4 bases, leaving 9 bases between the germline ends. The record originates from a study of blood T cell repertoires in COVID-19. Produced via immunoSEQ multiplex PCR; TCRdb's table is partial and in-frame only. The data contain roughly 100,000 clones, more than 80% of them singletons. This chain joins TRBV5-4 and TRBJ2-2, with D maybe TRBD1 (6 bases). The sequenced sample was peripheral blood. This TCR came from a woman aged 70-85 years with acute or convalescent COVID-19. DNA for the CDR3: TGTGCCAGCAGCTTCGCCAGGGGCACCGGGGAGCTGTTTTTT. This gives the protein CASSFARGTGELFF.